This TCR beta chain was found in a study of cytomegalovirus exposure and HLA in healthy donors. Study at large: A subsequent analysis reported that the 120 validation repertoires were produced on the same platform that had also been used for the roughly 700 first-cohort repertoires.

The 120-subject validation cohort, separate from the approximately 640-subject first cohort, included the donors. CDR1 is SNHLY and CDR2 is FYNNEI in the germline V gene. Germline trimming cut 8 bases from V and 7 bases from J; bases unmatched to any gene: 9. The CDR3 consists of 13 residues. Using immunoSEQ multiplex PCR, the repertoire was profiled, and TCRdb retains in-frame clones only, with some absent. The table has under 350,000 clones, just over 85% seen once. Comments on this clone: The antigen is unknown.

Overall study results and limits: 150 to 200 TCR beta chains were listed as cytomegalovirus-associated. According to a later analysis, TCR clusters from the first cohort tended to co-occur in the 120 or so validation repertoires.

The sequenced sample consisted of PBMCs. V gene TRBV2 combines with J gene TRBJ1-1, with 8 bases matching TRBD1. The TCR was taken from a woman aged 18-29 years in good health and CMV-seronegative. CDR3 in amino acids: CASSKSGTGEAFF. The CDR3, as DNA: TGTGCCAGCTCTAAATCGGGGACAGGTGAAGCTTTCTTT.